This TCR beta chain was sequenced in a study of cytomegalovirus exposure and HLA in healthy donors. CDR3 size: 15 residues. Between the trimmed V and J ends, which lost 4 bases and 7 bases, there was a span of 20 bases. From germline, CDR1 is SGHKS and CDR2 YYEKEE (reference sequence). Measured with immunoSEQ multiplex PCR; TCRdb has only the in-frame clones, and not every one. The repertoire consists of approximately 180,000 clones, with around 86% occurring once and the leading ten covering approximately 2.5%. The sequenced material came from PBMCs. The V call is TRBV5-5, the J call TRBJ1-2; no reliable D call. This TCR was sampled from a man aged 18 to 30 in good health and CMV-seropositive. The CDR3 sequence: CASSPDTAQIPGYTF. In DNA form, the CDR3 reads TGTGCCAGCAGCCCTGACACGGCCCAAATCCCTGGCTACACCTTC.